The sequence of this T cell receptor (beta chain) was determined in a study of T cells in Graves' hyperthyroidism and ophthalmopathy. Whole-study results and caveats: In simple terms, a model built on 13 V-J features told ophthalmopathy apart from stable hyperthyroidism.

V was pared by 5 bases and J by 0 bases, with 17 bases between. This CDR3 contains 17 residues. Germline values: CDR1 LNHDA, CDR2 SQIVND (reference sequence). Concerning this clonotype: Its cognate antigen is unknown.

The CDR3 regions of TCR beta were amplified from RNA transcripts. HTBI primers were used for first-round RT-PCR of the TCR CDR3. TCRdb fed the multiplex PCR reads into MiXCR, producing one record per CDR3 protein. Of a few hundred thousand distinct CDR3 sequences in the sample, approximately 44% are singletons; the top ten hold approximately 7.5%. The J gene is TRBJ2-1, the V gene TRBV19; the D call may be TRBD1 or TRBD2 (5 bases each). The specimen was peripheral blood or thyroid tissue (not recorded which). This clonotype was obtained from a woman under 30 with Graves' hyperthyroidism. In nucleotides, the CDR3 is TGTGCCAGTAGTGTGTCGGGGCGGAGTTACTCCTACAATGAGCAGTTCTTC. Its translation: CASSVSGRSYSYNEQFF. Filled out from reference TRBV19 and TRBJ2-1, the complete variable domain reads DGGITQSPKYLFRKEGQNVTLSCEQNLNHDAMYWYRQDPGQGLRLIYYSQIVNDFQKGDIAEGYSVSREKKESFPLTVTSAQKNPTAFYLCASSVSGRSYSYNEQFFGPGTRLTVL.